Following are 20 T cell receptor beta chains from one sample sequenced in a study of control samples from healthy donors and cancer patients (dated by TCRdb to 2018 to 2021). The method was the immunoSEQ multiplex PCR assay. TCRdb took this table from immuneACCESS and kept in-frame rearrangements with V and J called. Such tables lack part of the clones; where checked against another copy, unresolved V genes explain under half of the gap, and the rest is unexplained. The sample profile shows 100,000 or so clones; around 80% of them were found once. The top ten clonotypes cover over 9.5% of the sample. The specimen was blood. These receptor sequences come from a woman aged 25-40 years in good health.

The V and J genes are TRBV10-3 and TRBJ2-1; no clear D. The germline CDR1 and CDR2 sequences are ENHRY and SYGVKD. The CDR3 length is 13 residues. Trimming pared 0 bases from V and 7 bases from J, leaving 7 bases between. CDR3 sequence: CAISESGLNEQFF. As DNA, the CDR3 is TGTGCCATCAGTGAGTCAGGTCTAAATGAGCAGTTCTTC.

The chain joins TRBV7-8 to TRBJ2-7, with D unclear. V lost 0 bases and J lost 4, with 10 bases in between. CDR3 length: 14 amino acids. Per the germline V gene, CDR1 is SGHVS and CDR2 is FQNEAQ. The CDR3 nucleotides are TGTGCCAGCAGCTTAGCGCAGCTCCATTACGAGCAGTACTTC. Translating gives CASSLAQLHYEQYF.

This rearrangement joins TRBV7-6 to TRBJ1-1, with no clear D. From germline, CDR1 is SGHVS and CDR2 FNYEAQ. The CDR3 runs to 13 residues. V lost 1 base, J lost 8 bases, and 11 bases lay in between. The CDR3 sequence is CASSLVEGAEAFF. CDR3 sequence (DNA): TGTGCCAGCAGCTTAGTTGAGGGTGCAGAAGCTTTCTTT.

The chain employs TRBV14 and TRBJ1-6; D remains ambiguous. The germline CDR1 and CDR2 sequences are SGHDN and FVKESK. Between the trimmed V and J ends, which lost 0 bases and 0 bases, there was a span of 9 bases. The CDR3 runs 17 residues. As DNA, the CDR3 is TGTGCCAGCAGCCAAGATCCCTGGAGCTCCTATAATTCACCCCTCCACTTT. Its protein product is CASSQDPWSSYNSPLHF.

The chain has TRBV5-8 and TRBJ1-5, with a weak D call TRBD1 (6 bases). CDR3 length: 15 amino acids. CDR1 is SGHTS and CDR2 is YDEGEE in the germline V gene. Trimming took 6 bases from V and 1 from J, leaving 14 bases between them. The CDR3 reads CASNTWGRSNQPQHF. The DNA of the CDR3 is TGTGCCAGCAACACCTGGGGGCGGAGCAATCAGCCCCAGCATTTT. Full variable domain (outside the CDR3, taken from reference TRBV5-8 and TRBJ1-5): EAGVTQSPTHLIKTRGQQATLRCSPISGHTSVYWYQQALGLGLQFLLWYDEGEERNRGNFPPRFSGRQFPNYSSELNVNALELEDSALYLCASNTWGRSNQPQHFGDGTRLSIL.

The CDR3 protein is CASSRGGSYEQYF. DNA of the CDR3: TGTGCCAGTAGTAGGGGCGGCTCCTACGAGCAGTACTTC. The chain recombines TRBV19 with TRBJ2-7; weak D call: TRBD1 (5 bases). This CDR3 spans 13 amino acids. Germline loops: CDR1 LNHDA, CDR2 SQIVND (reference sequence). Trimming cost V 4 bases and J 0 bases, with 7 bases left between them.

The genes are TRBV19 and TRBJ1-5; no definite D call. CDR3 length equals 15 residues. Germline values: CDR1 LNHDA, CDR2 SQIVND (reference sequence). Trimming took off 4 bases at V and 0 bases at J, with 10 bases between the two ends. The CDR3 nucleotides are TGTGCCAGTAGTAGCAAGACGGGTAGCAATCAGCCCCAGCATTTT. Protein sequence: CASSSKTGSNQPQHF. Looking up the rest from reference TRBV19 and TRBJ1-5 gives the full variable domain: DGGITQSPKYLFRKEGQNVTLSCEQNLNHDAMYWYRQDPGQGLRLIYYSQIVNDFQKGDIAEGYSVSREKKESFPLTVTSAQKNPTAFYLCASSSKTGSNQPQHFGDGTRLSIL.

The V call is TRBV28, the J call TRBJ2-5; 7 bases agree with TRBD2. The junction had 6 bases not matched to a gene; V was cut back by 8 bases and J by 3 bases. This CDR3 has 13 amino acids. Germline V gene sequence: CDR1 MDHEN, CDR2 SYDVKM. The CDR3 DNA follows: TGTGCCAGCGGGAGAAGCGGGGAAGAGACCCAGTACTTC. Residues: CASGRSGEETQYF.

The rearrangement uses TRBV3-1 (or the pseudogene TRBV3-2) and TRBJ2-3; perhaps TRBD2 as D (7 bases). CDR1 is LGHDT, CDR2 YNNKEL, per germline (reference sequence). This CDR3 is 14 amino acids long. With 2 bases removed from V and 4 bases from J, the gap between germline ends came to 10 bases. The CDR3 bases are TGTGCCAGCAGCCAAAGGGGGGGCGCAGATACGCAGTATTTT. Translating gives CASSQRGGADTQYF.

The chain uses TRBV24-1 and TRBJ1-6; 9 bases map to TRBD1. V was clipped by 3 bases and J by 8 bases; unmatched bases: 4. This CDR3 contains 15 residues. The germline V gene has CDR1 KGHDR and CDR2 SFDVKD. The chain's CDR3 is CATSDTQGAYSPLHF. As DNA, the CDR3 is TGTGCCACCAGTGATACACAGGGGGCGTATTCACCCCTCCACTTT.

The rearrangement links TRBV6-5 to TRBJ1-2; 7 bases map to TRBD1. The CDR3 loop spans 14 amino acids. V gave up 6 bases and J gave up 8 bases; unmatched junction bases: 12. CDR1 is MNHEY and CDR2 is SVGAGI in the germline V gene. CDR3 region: CASRERGLSLGYTF. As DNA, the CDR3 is TGTGCCAGCAGGGAGAGGGGGCTCTCCTTAGGCTACACCTTC.

CDR3 protein: CASSFRQGLKDTEAFF. The CDR3 bases are TGTGCCAGCAGCTTTAGACAGGGTTTAAAGGACACTGAAGCTTTCTTT. The chain carries TRBV7-8 and TRBJ1-1; 7 bases match TRBD1. The CDR3 totals 16 residues. Germline V CDR1 and CDR2: SGHVS, FQNEAQ. J was trimmed by 3 bases and V by 3 bases; bases with no gene match: 10.

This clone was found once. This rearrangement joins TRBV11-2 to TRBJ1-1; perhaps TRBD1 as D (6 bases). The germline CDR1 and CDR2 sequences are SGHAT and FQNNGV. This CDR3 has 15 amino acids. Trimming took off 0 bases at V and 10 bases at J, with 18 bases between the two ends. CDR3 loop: CASSLDTGQTTGAFF. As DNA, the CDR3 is TGTGCCAGCAGCTTAGATACCGGACAGACTACAGGAGCTTTCTTT.

CDR3 sequence: CASSSVSPEQFF. The DNA of the CDR3 is TGTGCCAGCAGCTCCGTATCTCCGGAGCAGTTCTTC. The chain has TRBV6-2 or TRBV6-3 and TRBJ2-1, with D uncertain. The CDR3 has 12 residues. CDR1 MNHEY and CDR2 SVGEGT come from the germline V gene. V lost 6 bases and J 10 bases, leaving 13 bases between the germline ends.

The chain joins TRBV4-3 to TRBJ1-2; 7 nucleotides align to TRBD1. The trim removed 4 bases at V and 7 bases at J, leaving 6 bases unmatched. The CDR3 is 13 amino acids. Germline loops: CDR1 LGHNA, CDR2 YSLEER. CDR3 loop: CASSRRDSSGYTF. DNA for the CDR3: TGCGCCAGCAGCCGACGGGACAGCAGTGGCTACACCTTC.

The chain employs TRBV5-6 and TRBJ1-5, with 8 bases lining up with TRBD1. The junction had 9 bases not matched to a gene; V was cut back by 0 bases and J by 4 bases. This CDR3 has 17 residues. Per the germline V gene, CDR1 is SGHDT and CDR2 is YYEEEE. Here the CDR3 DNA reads TGTGCCAGCAGCTTGGCCAGTGGACAGGGTTATAATCAGCCCCAGCATTTT. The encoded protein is CASSLASGQGYNQPQHF.

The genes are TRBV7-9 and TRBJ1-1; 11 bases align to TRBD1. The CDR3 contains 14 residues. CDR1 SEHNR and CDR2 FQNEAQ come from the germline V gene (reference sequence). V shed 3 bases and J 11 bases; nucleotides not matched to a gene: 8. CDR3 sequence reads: CASSFPGQGVSAFF. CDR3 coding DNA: TGTGCCAGCAGCTTTCCGGGACAGGGGGTTTCGGCTTTCTTT.

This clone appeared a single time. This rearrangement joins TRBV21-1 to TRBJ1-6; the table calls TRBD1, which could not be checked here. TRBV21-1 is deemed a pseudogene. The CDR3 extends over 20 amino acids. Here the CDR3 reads CASSASGTGDYCGYNSPLHF. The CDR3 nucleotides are TGTGCCAGCAGCGCATCCGGGACAGGGGATTACTGCGGCTATAATTCACCCCTCCACTTT.

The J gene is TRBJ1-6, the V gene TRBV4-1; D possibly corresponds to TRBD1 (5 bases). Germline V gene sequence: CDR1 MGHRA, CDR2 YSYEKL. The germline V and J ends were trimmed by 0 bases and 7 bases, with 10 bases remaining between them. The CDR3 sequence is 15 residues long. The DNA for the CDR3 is TGCGCCAGCAGCCAAGAGGGGGGGGTAAATTCACCCCTCCACTTT. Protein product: CASSQEGGVNSPLHF.

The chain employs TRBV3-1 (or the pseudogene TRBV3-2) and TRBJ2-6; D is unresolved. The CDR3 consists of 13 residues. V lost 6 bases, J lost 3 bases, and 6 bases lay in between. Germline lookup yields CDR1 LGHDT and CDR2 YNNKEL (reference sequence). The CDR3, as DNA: TGTGCCAGCAGGCAAAATGGGGCCAACGTCCTGACTTTC. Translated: CASRQNGANVLTF.